The TCR beta chain described here comes from a study of CD4 and CD8 cells across lung adenocarcinoma regions. The V end was cut by 1 base, the J end by 1 base, with 11 bases between. This CDR3 is built from 15 residues. The patients had localized lung adenocarcinoma, a non-small cell subtype. TCRdb reanalysed the PCR reads using MiXCR and keeps one entry per CDR3 protein. The sample lists thousands of distinct CDR3 sequences, 45% to 60% occurring once. Relative to its sample, this clonotype is medium-sized. The receptor comes from a female donor with lung adenocarcinoma. The CD4 and CD8 labels of this study may be unreliable. The gene calls are TRBV12-3 or TRBV12-4 and TRBJ2-7; the D gene is possibly TRBD1 (6 bases). Sequencing input: CD8+ T cells from the center of a lung tumor. Here the CDR3 reads CASSLVRGYSYEQYF. As DNA, the CDR3 is TGTGCCAGCAGTTTAGTCAGGGGCTATTCCTACGAGCAGTACTTC.